This record covers a single TCR beta chain. The data are from a study of blood T cell repertoires in COVID-19. Across the whole study: Acute and convalescent COVID-19 samples came from the United States, Italy and Spain. T cells, B-cell-depleted T cells, or PBMCs provided the cDNA or gDNA that served as material.

The CDR3 length is 14 residues. V lost 7 bases to trimming and J lost 2 bases; unmatched junction nucleotides: 4. The germline V gene encodes CDR1 SNHLY and CDR2 FYNNEI. In the source study's methods: Reference gene primer amplification gave estimated nucleated cell counts. Sequencing was performed with immunoSEQ multiplex PCR; in TCRdb, only in-frame clones are kept and a portion is missing. V and J calls and clone size follow that table, whereas D and trimming were derived from the DNA. Of some 40,000 clones listed, about four fifths were seen once; the top ten hold around 40%. The chain employs TRBV2 and TRBJ2-5, with 10 bases matching TRBD2. This sequence was found in a woman aged 80 or over with acute or convalescent COVID-19. Sequencing was performed on peripheral blood. This CDR3 reads CASKRTSGQETQYF. The CDR3 DNA sequence: TGTGCCAGCAAAAGGACTAGCGGACAAGAGACCCAGTACTTC.